This is a list of T cell receptor beta chains from one sample in a study of cytomegalovirus exposure and HLA in healthy donors. This table comes from immunoSEQ multiplex PCR, and its TCRdb copy is limited to in-frame clones, with some not included. Of about 150,000 clones listed, 70% to 80% are singletons. The sample was PBMCs. These receptors came from a man aged 25 to 45 in good health and CMV-seronegative. The CDR3 runs from the conserved cysteine through the conserved F or W. Each record gives: D gene, CDR3 length, V gene, clone size, J gene, CDR3 protein, CDR3 DNA. D genes are given only for firm matches. Only part of the rows carry a size: once, few, many, or a class if the clone is expanded.

TRBD2	15	TRBV9	.	TRBJ2-3	CASSILAGGTDTQYF	TGTGCCAGCAGCATTCTAGCGGGGGGCACAGATACGCAGTATTTT
TRBD1	16	TRBV2	.	TRBJ1-2	CASSEIRTGSFYGYTF	TGTGCCAGCAGTGAGATACGGACAGGGAGTTTCTATGGCTACACCTTC
TRBD1	18	TRBV4-3	.	TRBJ1-2	CASSQERLTGEGSYGYTF	TGCGCCAGCAGCCAAGAAAGGCTCACAGGGGAAGGGAGCTATGGCTACACCTTC
.	13	TRBV6-1	few	TRBJ2-2	CASSVGLTGELFF	TGTGCCAGCAGTGTCGGGTTAACCGGGGAGCTGTTTTTT
TRBD2	13	TRBV11-1	once	TRBJ2-7	CASSLARELEQYF	TGTGCCAGCAGCTTAGCGCGGGAGCTCGAGCAGTACTTC
TRBD1	15	TRBV19	few	TRBJ1-2	CASSLLTGTGVGYTF	TGTGCCAGTAGCCTCCTCACGGGGACAGGGGTTGGCTACACCTTC
TRBD1	13	TRBV5-5	many	TRBJ2-7	CASSLEGAREQYF	TGTGCCAGCAGCTTGGAGGGGGCAAGGGAGCAGTACTTC
.	13	TRBV4-3	.	TRBJ1-5	CASSQDQNQPQHF	TGCGCCAGCAGCCAAGATCAGAATCAGCCCCAGCATTTT
TRBD2	17	TRBV4-3	.	TRBJ2-5	CASSQDYRAGGPETQYF	TGCGCCAGCAGCCAAGACTACCGCGCGGGGGGGCCGGAGACCCAGTACTTC
.	13	TRBV12-5	.	TRBJ2-5	CASAPWGEETQYF	TGTGCTAGTGCTCCTTGGGGAGAAGAGACCCAGTACTTC
.	15	TRBV5-5	.	TRBJ1-1	CASSVGLQQGTEAFF	TGTGCCAGCAGCGTCGGACTCCAACAAGGGACTGAAGCTTTCTTT
.	14	TRBV6-6	few	TRBJ2-7	CASRMTASSYEQYF	TGTGCCAGCAGGATGACAGCCTCGAGCTACGAGCAGTACTTC
TRBD2	17	TRBV29-1	.	TRBJ2-4	CSVPGPRTSGAKNIQYF	TGCAGCGTACCTGGCCCCCGGACTAGCGGTGCCAAAAACATTCAGTACTTC
.	13	TRBV5-1	.	TRBJ1-1	CASSWGPGTEAFF	TGCGCCAGCAGCTGGGGCCCTGGGACTGAAGCTTTCTTT
TRBD2	18	TRBV9	.	TRBJ2-3	CASSPRVATSGRADTQYF	TGTGCCAGCAGCCCTAGGGTGGCGACTAGCGGGCGCGCAGATACGCAGTATTTT
TRBD2	17	TRBV5-1	.	TRBJ2-3	CASSLAVAGDKTDTQYF	TGCGCCAGCAGCTTGGCGGTAGCGGGGGATAAAACAGATACGCAGTATTTT
TRBD2	13	TRBV19	.	TRBJ2-5	CASRTGGGETQYF	TGTGCCAGTAGAACGGGGGGAGGAGAGACCCAGTACTTC
.	16	TRBV5-1	.	TRBJ1-1	CASSQGHRGLNTEAFF	TGCGCCAGCAGCCAAGGGCACCGGGGTTTGAACACTGAAGCTTTCTTT
.	14	TRBV6-6	.	TRBJ2-5	CASSYSGGTETQYF	TGTGCCAGCAGTTACTCGGGGGGTACAGAGACCCAGTACTTC
TRBD1	12	TRBV5-1	.	TRBJ1-2	CASSQGDYGYTF	TGCGCCAGCAGCCAGGGGGATTATGGCTACACCTTC
TRBD2	16	TRBV10-3	.	TRBJ2-1	CAISESTSGGLDEQFF	TGTGCCATCAGTGAGTCGACTAGCGGGGGGCTGGATGAGCAGTTCTTC
TRBD2	16	TRBV9	.	TRBJ2-1	CASSVRGGGAGIEQFF	TGTGCCAGCAGCGTGCGGGGCGGGGGGGCCGGTATTGAGCAGTTCTTC
TRBD2	14	TRBV11-2	.	TRBJ2-5	CASRTGLEEETQYF	TGTGCCAGCAGGACGGGACTAGAGGAAGAGACCCAGTACTTC
.	14	TRBV4-1	.	TRBJ1-2	CASSQDRESRGYTF	TGCGCCAGCAGCCAAGACAGGGAAAGTCGCGGCTACACCTTC
.	15	TRBV15	.	TRBJ2-2	CATSRAGYLTGELFF	TGTGCCACCAGCAGAGCGGGATACCTAACCGGGGAGCTGTTTTTT
TRBD1	16	TRBV5-1	.	TRBJ1-6	CASSFGTGGSNSPLHF	TGCGCCAGCAGCTTCGGGACAGGGGGCTCTAATTCACCCCTCCACTTT
.	16	TRBV5-1	.	TRBJ1-5	CASSLAYRREVQPQHF	TGCGCCAGCAGCTTGGCCTACAGGAGGGAGGTTCAGCCCCAGCATTTT
TRBD1	13	TRBV29-1	.	TRBJ2-7	CSAEGQASHEQYF	TGCAGCGCCGAGGGACAGGCGTCACACGAGCAGTACTTC
TRBD2	15	TRBV7-2	.	TRBJ2-2	CASSTLAGVAGELFF	TGTGCCAGCAGCACCCTAGCGGGGGTGGCCGGGGAGCTGTTTTTT
.	18	TRBV18	.	TRBJ2-1	CASSPVASGGSSYNEQFF	TGTGCCAGCTCACCGGTGGCAAGCGGAGGTAGCTCCTACAATGAGCAGTTCTTC
.	13	TRBV7-9	.	TRBJ1-5	CASSFFQDQPQNF	TGTGCCAGCAGCTTTTTCCAGGATCAGCCCCAGAATTTT
.	13	TRBV5-4	.	TRBJ1-2	CASSLAGADGYTF	TGTGCCAGCAGCTTGGCAGGGGCCGATGGCTACACCTTC
TRBD1	14	TRBV6-6	.	TRBJ2-2	CASGDSLSTGELFF	TGTGCCAGTGGGGACAGTCTAAGCACCGGGGAGCTGTTTTTT
TRBD2	15	TRBV6-1	.	TRBJ2-1	CASSATSPSYNEQFF	TGTGCCAGCAGTGCGACTAGCCCTTCCTACAATGAGCAGTTCTTC
.	12	TRBV29-1	.	TRBJ1-1	CSVEPGRTEAFF	TGCAGCGTTGAACCAGGGCGTACTGAAGCTTTCTTT
TRBD1	14	TRBV11-1	.	TRBJ2-7	CASSLAGTEYEQYF	TGTGCCAGCAGCTTAGCGGGGACAGAGTACGAGCAGTACTTC
.	12	TRBV29-1	.	TRBJ1-2	CSVENQGRGYPF	TGCAGCGTTGAAAATCAGGGGAGGGGCTACCCCTTC
.	13	TRBV28	.	TRBJ2-4	CASSSDTPDAQYF	TGTGCCAGCAGTTCGGACACCCCAGATGCTCAGTACTTC
.	16	TRBV28	.	TRBJ1-1	CATGGSRAYMNTEAFF	TGTGCCACCGGGGGGAGCAGGGCATACATGAACACTGAAGCTTTCTTT
.	13	TRBV7-3	few	TRBJ1-1	CASSLTGNTEAFF	TGTGCCAGCAGCTTGACGGGGAACACTGAAGCTTTCTTT
TRBD2	16	TRBV18	.	TRBJ2-1	CASSPSTSGGSGEQFF	TGTGCCAGCTCACCTTCGACTAGCGGGGGGTCAGGTGAGCAGTTCTTC
.	13	TRBV19	.	TRBJ1-1	CASSIRGATEAFF	TGTGCCAGTAGTATCCGGGGGGCCACTGAAGCTTTCTTT
.	13	TRBV29-1	.	TRBJ1-1	CSVGRGLAIEAFF	TGCAGCGTGGGGCGGGGATTAGCTATTGAAGCTTTCTTT
.	15	TRBV5-4	.	TRBJ1-6	CASSLAGVGNSPLHF	TGTGCCAGCAGCTTGGCAGGGGTAGGGAATTCACCCCTCCACTTT
TRBD2	15	TRBV7-7	.	TRBJ2-1	CASSLGLAGSNEQFF	TGTGCTAGCAGCTTAGGGCTAGCGGGGTCCAATGAGCAGTTCTTC
TRBD1	15	TRBV7-8	.	TRBJ2-7	CASRLGQGPSYEQYF	TGTGCCAGCAGGTTAGGACAGGGGCCCTCTTACGAGCAGTACTTC
.	15	TRBV11-2	.	TRBJ2-5	CASSPLGGLQETQYF	TGTGCCAGCAGCCCCCTGGGAGGTCTTCAAGAGACCCAGTACTTC
TRBD1	15	TRBV5-1	.	TRBJ2-2	CASSITGQATGELFF	TGCGCCAGCAGCATAACGGGACAGGCTACCGGGGAGCTGTTTTTT
.	15	TRBV19	.	TRBJ1-5	CASSITRGDNQPQHF	TGTGCCAGTAGTATCACCAGGGGCGATAATCAGCCCCAGCATTTT
TRBD1	15	TRBV6-5	.	TRBJ1-6	CASSPGDRSNSPLNF	TGTGCCAGCAGTCCCGGGGACAGGTCTAATTCACCCCTCAACTTT
TRBD1	15	TRBV28	once	TRBJ1-2	CASSSIQGPRYGYTF	TGTGCCAGCAGTTCGATACAGGGGCCGCGCTATGGCTACACCTTC